The 31 T cell receptor beta chains given below trace back to one sample, sequenced in a study of control samples from healthy donors and cancer patients. Sequencing used immunoSEQ multiplex PCR; TCRdb keeps in-frame clones, though not all of them. The sample records about 150,000 clones, roughly nine tenths being singletons. What was sequenced was blood. All receptors derive from a man aged 25 to 45 in good health.

The table lists this clone with a count of one. The chain is built from TRBV5-5 and TRBJ1-2; D remains unclear. Trimming took off 3 bases at V and 5 bases at J, with 14 bases between the two ends. The CDR3 runs 14 residues. Germline CDR1 SGHKS, CDR2 YYEKEE (reference sequence). The CDR3 DNA sequence: TGTGCCAGCAGCTCATGGATACTGGGGTATGGCTACACCTTC. As protein: CASSSWILGYGYTF.

The chain links TRBV4-1 to TRBJ1-6; no clear D. The CDR3 spans 14 residues. Germline V gene lookup returns CDR1 MGHRA and CDR2 YSYEKL. Trimming pared 2 bases from V and 7 bases from J, leaving 9 bases between. CDR3 DNA sequence: TGCGCCAGCAGCCAACCCGGACGGAATTCACCCCTCCACTTT. Protein: CASSQPGRNSPLHF.

CDR3 amino acids: CASSSKAPGTEEYGYTF. CDR3 coding DNA: TGTGCCAGCAGCTCGAAAGCCCCCGGGACAGAAGAGTATGGCTACACCTTC. The rearrangement uses TRBV7-3 and TRBJ1-2; 7 bases align to TRBD1. Germline-derived CDR1 and CDR2 are SGHTA and FQGTGA. Trimming took 4 bases from V and 5 from J; bases not matched to a gene: 16. This CDR3 is built from 17 residues.

The V gene is TRBV28, the J gene TRBJ1-1; D is possibly TRBD1 (5 bases). CDR1 is MDHEN and CDR2 is SYDVKM in the germline V gene. V was cut by 10 bases and J by 8 bases, with 20 bases left in between. The CDR3 has 13 amino acids. CDR3 nucleotides: TGTGCCACCCTACGGGGCATTTTGTCCGAAGCTTTCTTT. Translating gives CATLRGILSEAFF. Supplemented by reference TRBV28 and TRBJ1-1, the full variable domain reads DVKVTQSSRYLVKRTGEKVFLECVQDMDHENMFWYRQDPGLGLRLIYFSYDVKMKEKGDIPEGYSVSREKKERFSLILESASTNQTSMYLCATLRGILSEAFFGQGTRLTVV.

J is TRBJ2-5 and V is TRBV11-3; the D gene is possibly TRBD2 (7 bases). This CDR3 contains 13 residues. Per the germline V gene, CDR1 is SGHNT and CDR2 is YENEEA. V lost 5 bases and J lost 2, with 9 bases in between. The CDR3 loop is CASSGGAQETQYF. In nucleotides, the CDR3 is TGTGCCAGCAGCGGGGGGGCACAAGAGACCCAGTACTTC.

The count of this clone is one. The rearrangement uses TRBV5-4 and TRBJ2-7; TRBD2 agrees at 8 bases. Trimming at V came to 4 bases and at J to 6 bases, leaving 15 bases not matched to a gene. CDR3 length: 16 residues. CDR1 and CDR2 from the germline V gene are SGHNT and YYREEE (reference sequence). The CDR3 DNA follows: TGTGCCAGCAGCCTGGGGAGCGCGGGGGGAGGGCGCGAGCAGTACTTC. Its translation: CASSLGSAGGGREQYF.

This clone was detected only a few times. The gene calls are TRBV7-2 and TRBJ1-1, with 8 bases lining up with TRBD1. Germline-derived CDR1 and CDR2 are SGHTA and FQGNSA. The V and J ends lost 1 base and 4 bases, in that order; junction bases with no gene match: 2. The CDR3 totals 14 residues. The CDR3 loop reads CASSLGQGATEAFF. The CDR3 DNA follows: TGTGCCAGCAGCTTAGGTCAGGGGGCCACTGAAGCTTTCTTT.

The rearrangement links TRBV21-1 to TRBJ2-7; TRBD2, the table's D call, lacks a check against the DNA. TRBV21-1 is reported as a pseudogene. The length of the CDR3 is 15 residues. CDR3 coding DNA: TGTGCCAGCAGCAAAGGGGGGACTCCCGGTTACGAGCAGTACTTC. It specifies CASSKGGTPGYEQYF.

CDR3: CASTHRQGAGTEAFF. The CDR3 coding sequence is TGTGCCAGCACCCACAGGCAGGGGGCCGGAACTGAAGCTTTCTTT. This sequence joins TRBV6-5 and TRBJ1-1, with 8 bases identical to TRBD1. This CDR3 comprises 15 residues. V lost 7 bases and J lost 5; bases outside the gene matches: 12. Germline V gene data show CDR1 as MNHEY and CDR2 as SVGAGI.

The chain couples TRBV6-5 to TRBJ2-7; a possible D gene is TRBD2 (5 bases). CDR3 length: 13 amino acids. The germline gives CDR1 MNHEY, CDR2 SVGAGI. The V and J ends lost 6 bases and 11 bases respectively, with 20 bases between them. DNA for the CDR3: TGTGCCAGCAGATCCCCCTACACTAGGACTGAGTACTTC. It translates to CASRSPYTRTEYF.

The J gene is TRBJ2-3, the V gene TRBV7-2; no definite D call. The CDR3 has 14 amino acids. Germline CDR1 and CDR2: SGHTA and FQGNSA. V lost 1 base, J lost 8 bases, and 13 bases lay in between. This CDR3 reads CASSLGGAGSTQYF. CDR3 nucleotides: TGTGCCAGCAGCTTAGGTGGAGCAGGTTCTACGCAGTATTTT.

The chain couples TRBV29-1 to TRBJ2-7; TRBD1 agrees at 9 bases. V gave up 3 bases and J gave up 3 bases; unmatched junction bases: 3. CDR3 length: 13 residues. Looked up from germline, CDR1 is SQVTM and CDR2 is ANQGSEA. The CDR3 DNA reads TGCAGCGTTGAGGGACAGGGTTTCTACGAGCAGTACTTC. This gives the protein CSVEGQGFYEQYF.

The rearrangement joins TRBV3-1 (or the pseudogene TRBV3-2) to TRBJ1-1; D is uncertain. Trimming shortened V by 3 bases and J by 3 bases, and 11 bases separated the two germline ends. The germline CDR1 and CDR2 sequences are LGHDT and YNNKEL (reference sequence). The CDR3 runs 14 residues. The CDR3 sequence: CASSQVHADTEAFF. The CDR3 DNA sequence: TGTGCCAGCAGCCAGGTTCACGCGGACACTGAAGCTTTCTTT.

V gene TRBV27 combines with J gene TRBJ2-3; D call uncertain. V lost 5 bases and J lost 2, with 5 bases in between. This CDR3 has 12 residues. Germline CDR1 and CDR2: MNHEY and SMNVEV (reference sequence). The CDR3 loop is CASSPNTDTQYF. The CDR3 DNA sequence: TGTGCCAGCAGTCCAAACACAGATACGCAGTATTTT.

The chain is built from TRBV5-5 and TRBJ2-1; TRBD1 agrees at 7 bases. Germline CDR1 SGHKS, CDR2 YYEKEE (reference sequence). The J segment lost 0 bases and the V segment lost 2 bases, leaving 8 bases of the junction unmatched. The CDR3 consists of 17 residues. This chain's CDR3 is CASSFNTGTASYNEQFF. The CDR3 region has the DNA TGTGCCAGCAGCTTTAATACCGGGACAGCCTCCTACAATGAGCAGTTCTTC.

V gene TRBV24-1 combines with J gene TRBJ2-3; D is ambiguous. Germline CDR1 is KGHDR and CDR2 is SFDVKD. Deletions cut 6 bases from V and 4 bases from J, with 4 bases between. The CDR3 is made up of 11 amino acids. CDR3 DNA sequence: TGTGCCACCAGTATCTCAGATACGCAGTATTTT. The encoded protein is CATSISDTQYF.

The chain couples TRBV2 to TRBJ1-1; 8 bases are a match to TRBD1. The CDR3 consists of 16 residues. V trimming: 3 bases; J trimming: 3 bases; junction bases outside the gene matches: 9. CDR1 and CDR2 (germline): SNHLY, FYNNEI. The CDR3: CASSDTRQGLDTEAFF. The CDR3 DNA reads TGTGCCAGCAGTGATACCCGACAGGGGCTCGACACTGAAGCTTTCTTT.

This chain uses TRBV6-1 with TRBJ2-2; D call uncertain. Per the germline V gene, CDR1 is MNHNS and CDR2 is SASEGT. The CDR3 contains 14 residues. V gave up 1 base and J gave up 3 bases, with 6 bases separating them. The CDR3 loop is CASSEGLHTGELFF. In DNA form, the CDR3 reads TGTGCCAGCAGTGAAGGGCTGCACACCGGGGAGCTGTTTTTT.

The rearrangement links TRBV2 to TRBJ1-4; D is unclear. The V end lost 4 bases, the J end lost 2 bases, and 8 bases lay between the germline ends. The CDR3 loop spans 14 amino acids. CDR1 SNHLY and CDR2 FYNNEI come from the germline V gene. The CDR3 loop reads CASSGGVTNEKLFF. CDR3 nucleotide sequence: TGTGCCAGCAGTGGGGGTGTTACTAATGAAAAACTGTTTTTT.

This chain uses TRBV4-1 with TRBJ1-6; weak D call: TRBD1 (6 bases). Germline V gives CDR1 MGHRA, CDR2 YSYEKL. CDR3 length: 17 residues. Trimming took 0 bases from V and 4 from J, leaving 13 bases between them. DNA for the CDR3: TGCGCCAGCAGCCAAGATAGGGACAAGGAGTATAATTCACCCCTCCACTTT. As protein: CASSQDRDKEYNSPLHF.

The chain's CDR3 is CASSQYRDRSDEQYF. For the CDR3, the DNA is TGTGCCAGCAGCCAATACCGGGACAGAAGCGACGAGCAGTACTTC. This chain links TRBV14 with TRBJ2-7; the match to TRBD1 covers 7 bases. CDR3 length equals 15 residues. The ends lost 2 bases at V and 5 bases at J; junction bases unmatched: 9. Germline V gene data show CDR1 as SGHDN and CDR2 as FVKESK.

V gene TRBV9 combines with J gene TRBJ2-3; TRBD2 agrees at 8 bases. CDR3 size: 15 residues. CDR1 is SGDLS and CDR2 is YYNGEE in the germline V gene. The V and J ends lost 1 base and 4 bases, in that order; junction bases with no gene match: 5. The CDR3 spells CASSVNPAGADTQYF. In DNA, the CDR3 is TGTGCCAGCAGCGTAAATCCAGCGGGAGCAGATACGCAGTATTTT.

The rearrangement joins TRBV3-1 (or the pseudogene TRBV3-2) to TRBJ2-7, with TRBD1 matching over 9 bases. V lost 4 bases, J lost 3 bases, and 4 bases stayed unmatched. The CDR3 runs 14 residues. The V gene's germline CDR1 is LGHDT and CDR2 YNNKEL (reference sequence). The CDR3 protein is CASSPTTGGYEQYF. Here the CDR3 DNA reads TGTGCCAGCAGCCCCACGACAGGGGGCTACGAGCAGTACTTC.

The sample holds one count of this clone. The rearrangement links TRBV27 to TRBJ1-6; D uncertain. The germline V and J ends were trimmed by 3 bases and 6 bases, with 9 bases remaining between them. This CDR3 has 14 amino acids. Germline CDR1 and CDR2: MNHEY and SMNVEV (reference sequence). The CDR3 loop is CASSFRAANSPLHF. CDR3 DNA sequence: TGTGCCAGCAGTTTCCGAGCCGCTAATTCACCCCTCCACTTT.

This clone appeared a single time. Here the CDR3 DNA reads TGTGCCAGCAGTTTTTACGGAGGTAGGGCCTACGAGCAGTACTTC. Encoded protein: CASSFYGGRAYEQYF. The chain joins TRBV27 to TRBJ2-7; tentatively, D is TRBD2 (5 bases). The V end was cut by 3 bases, the J end by 2 bases, with 14 bases between. CDR3 length equals 15 residues. Germline V gene sequence: CDR1 MNHEY, CDR2 SMNVEV (reference sequence).

The chain has TRBV4-1 and TRBJ2-1, with 10 bases identical to TRBD2. The germline gives CDR1 MGHRA, CDR2 YSYEKL. This CDR3 has 16 amino acids. The J segment lost 6 bases and the V segment lost 0 bases, leaving 5 bases of the junction unmatched. CDR3 loop: CASSQDLVAGGNEQFF. DNA of the CDR3: TGCGCCAGCAGCCAAGATCTGGTAGCGGGGGGCAATGAGCAGTTCTTC.

The genes are TRBV2 and TRBJ2-5; TRBD2 matches at 14 bases. The trim removed 6 bases at V and 4 bases at J, leaving 4 bases unmatched. The CDR3 is made up of 15 amino acids. Germline CDR1 is SNHLY and CDR2 is FYNNEI. CDR3 sequence reads: CASRRTSGGRETQYF. CDR3 sequence (DNA): TGTGCCAGCAGGAGGACTAGCGGGGGGAGAGAGACCCAGTACTTC.

V gene TRBV7-2 combines with J gene TRBJ1-5; D is unclear. The CDR3 consists of 15 residues. CDR1 is SGHTA, CDR2 FQGNSA, per germline. Trimming pared 1 base from V and 0 bases from J, leaving 7 bases between. CDR3 in DNA: TGTGCCAGCAGCTTAGGAGGGAATAGCAATCAGCCCCAGCATTTT. Protein product: CASSLGGNSNQPQHF.

This chain joins TRBV4-1 and TRBJ2-1; a possible D gene is TRBD2 (7 bases). The CDR3 covers 16 residues. Germline V lookup: CDR1 MGHRA, CDR2 YSYEKL. V dropped 1 base and J dropped 5 bases, with 15 bases sitting between them. The CDR3 spells CASSQAGGGLNNEQFF. The CDR3 nucleotides read TGCGCCAGCAGCCAAGCTGGCGGGGGCCTAAACAATGAGCAGTTCTTC.

The chain carries TRBV27 and TRBJ2-7; 9 bases match TRBD2. The length of the CDR3 is 15 residues. Germline lookup yields CDR1 MNHEY and CDR2 SMNVEV (reference sequence). The trim removed 2 bases at V and 2 bases at J, leaving 4 bases unmatched. The CDR3 DNA sequence: TGTGCCAGCAGTTTAGGGGCTAGCGGGGCCTACGAGCAGTACTTC. Its translation: CASSLGASGAYEQYF.

The gene calls are TRBV2 and TRBJ1-4; maybe TRBD1 (5 bases). Germline V gene lookup returns CDR1 SNHLY and CDR2 FYNNEI. CDR3 length: 15 amino acids. Trimming cost V 6 bases and J 2 bases, with 13 bases left between them. The CDR3 protein is CASSTIRVTNEKLFF. The CDR3 coding sequence is TGTGCCAGCAGCACCATCAGGGTGACTAATGAAAAACTGTTTTTT. The whole variable domain, remainder taken from reference TRBV2 and TRBJ1-4, is EPEVTQTPSHQVTQMGQEVILRCVPISNHLYFYWYRQILGQKVEFLVSFYNNEISEKSEIFDDQFSVERPDGSNFTLKIRSTKLEDSAMYFCASSTIRVTNEKLFFGSGTQLSVL.